The clone carrying this T cell receptor beta chain has more than one count but fewer than ten. The target antigen is unknown. Produced via immunoSEQ multiplex PCR; TCRdb's table is partial and in-frame only. The sample lists about 120,000 clones, 80% to 90% occurring once. The data belong to a study of radiotherapy plus CTLA-4 blockade in lung cancer. Study as a whole: 15% to 20% of enrolled patients responded objectively, and about 31% had disease control.

Chemo-refractory metastatic non-small-cell lung cancer patients received focal radiation with ipilimumab CTLA-4 blockade. Study results and limitations: Dynamics of early blood T cell clones, together with interferon-beta, were reportedly the best predictors of response. TCR clones of tumor origin grew in blood after radiotherapy plus ipilimumab.

The germline gives CDR1 LNHDA, CDR2 SQIVND (reference sequence). This CDR3 region has 15 residues. The germline V and J ends were trimmed by 2 bases and 1 base, with 11 bases remaining between them. This TCR came from a human donor with non-small cell lung cancer that progressed on radiotherapy plus ipilimumab. This chain links TRBV19 with TRBJ1-1, with D possibly being TRBD1 (5 bases). The sample was peripheral blood, taken from a patient treated with radiotherapy plus ipilimumab. The CDR3 spells CASSIKGSANTEAFF. The CDR3 DNA sequence: TGTGCCAGTAGTATAAAGGGGTCGGCGAACACTGAAGCTTTCTTT. The full variable domain, its missing parts supplied by reference TRBV19 and TRBJ1-1, is DGGITQSPKYLFRKEGQNVTLSCEQNLNHDAMYWYRQDPGQGLRLIYYSQIVNDFQKGDIAEGYSVSREKKESFPLTVTSAQKNPTAFYLCASSIKGSANTEAFFGQGTRLTVV.